This T cell receptor beta chain is from a study of shared clonotypes between healthy human individuals. Germline-derived CDR1 and CDR2 are SGHRS and YFSETQ. The CDR3 runs to 15 residues. Trimming stripped 3 bases from V and 6 bases from J, with 16 bases between. Running of the assay took place at deep level. Profiled with immunoSEQ multiplex PCR; TCRdb holds only in-frame clones, not every one. The table records approximately 2.5 million clones, 93% of them present only once. All donors were healthy HIV-negative adults lacking recent acute infections or vaccinations. The CD4+ fraction was divided into a CD45RA+ naive subset and a CD45RA-negative memory subset.

This sequence joins TRBV5-1 and TRBJ2-1, with a weak D call TRBD1 (6 bases). This receptor was taken from a young man in good health. Some clones in this sample may be carry-over from other donors' samples. Sequenced input: naive CD4+ T cells from PBMCs. Subset indicated: CD45RA+ positively selected. The CDR3, as DNA: TGCGCCAGCAGCTCAGGGGATTATTTTGGCAATGAGCAGTTCTTC. This encodes CASSSGDYFGNEQFF.